The rows below give T cell receptor beta chains drawn from one sample of a study of T cells in Graves' hyperthyroidism and ophthalmopathy. TCRdb itself ran the multiplex PCR reads through MiXCR, one entry per CDR3 protein. This sample carries roughly 280,000 distinct CDR3 sequences, approximately 15% of them seen once, and the ten largest clones take about 50%. Specimen: blood. The receptors stem from a woman aged 55 to 70 with Graves' ophthalmopathy. The CDR3 runs from the conserved cysteine through the conserved F or W. D genes are given only for firm matches. Size tells how often a clone was seen (once, few, many) or the class of an expanded clone, and some rows leave it out.

V,D,size,J,CDR3,DNA
TRBV11-2,NA,NA,TRBJ2-7,CASSPRMDSSYEQYF,TGTGCCAGCAGCCCGAGAATGGACAGTAGCTACGAGCAGTACTTC
TRBV10-3,TRBD1,few,TRBJ2-2,CAISGTGNTGELFF,TGTGCCATCAGCGGGACAGGGAACACCGGGGAGCTGTTTTTT
TRBV30,TRBD2,many,TRBJ2-1,CAWTSGTYNEQFF,TGTGCCTGGACTAGCGGGACTTACAATGAGCAGTTCTTC
TRBV7-8,NA,many,TRBJ1-5,CASSLGHRQPQHF,TGTGCCAGCAGCTTAGGCCACAGGCAGCCCCAGCATTTT
TRBV2,NA,many,TRBJ1-1,CASSPRENTEAFF,TGTGCCAGCAGTCCAAGGGAGAACACTGAAGCTTTCTTT
TRBV28,NA,many,TRBJ1-4,CASSRAWANEKLFF,TGTGCCAGCAGTCGGGCATGGGCTAATGAAAAACTGTTTTTT
TRBV20-1,NA,many,TRBJ1-5,CSARWGAEPQHF,TGCAGTGCGAGATGGGGGGCAGAGCCCCAGCATTTT
TRBV18,NA,many,TRBJ2-5,CASSPPVELGTQYF,TGTGCCAGCTCACCACCGGTCGAATTGGGGACCCAGTACTTC
TRBV6-1,NA,NA,TRBJ1-5,CASSETGPSNQPQHF,TGTGCCAGCAGTGAGACAGGACCTAGCAATCAGCCCCAGCATTTT
TRBV27,NA,NA,TRBJ1-5,CASSNNRRANQPQHF,TGTGCCAGCAGTAACAATCGGAGGGCCAATCAGCCCCAGCATTTT
TRBV14,NA,NA,TRBJ1-1,CASSEGMGTEAFF,TGTGCCAGCAGCGAGGGCATGGGCACTGAAGCTTTCTTT
TRBV7-3,TRBD1,many,TRBJ2-7,CASSLSGTGPYYEQYF,TGTGCCAGCAGCTTAAGTGGGACAGGGCCCTACTACGAGCAGTACTTC
TRBV7-9,NA,many,TRBJ1-2,CASSLEGGGYTF,TGTGCCAGCAGCTTAGAGGGAGGAGGCTACACCTTC
TRBV7-8,TRBD1,few,TRBJ2-5,CASSLLTGVKETQYF,TGTGCCAGCAGCTTGTTGACAGGGGTGAAAGAGACCCAGTACTTC
TRBV3-1,NA,many,TRBJ2-2,CASSQGGSGTGELFF,TGTGCCAGCAGCCAAGGTGGGAGTGGCACCGGGGAGCTGTTTTTT
TRBV20-1,NA,NA,TRBJ1-2,CSARGGAKKGYTF,TGCAGTGCTAGAGGAGGGGCAAAGAAGGGCTACACCTTC
TRBV20-1,NA,many,TRBJ1-5,CSARGSANQPQHF,TGCAGTGCTAGAGGTTCAGCTAATCAGCCCCAGCATTTT
TRBV20-1,NA,NA,TRBJ2-2,CSAPRPYGELFF,TGCAGTGCCCCCAGGCCCTACGGGGAGCTGTTTTTT
TRBV4-3,NA,few,TRBJ2-7,CASSQDRTYEQYF,TGCGCCAGCAGCCAAGATAGGACGTACGAGCAGTACTTC
TRBV5-8,NA,NA,TRBJ2-7,CASSLAVGGGEEQYF,TGTGCCAGCAGCTTGGCGGTGGGAGGGGGCGAAGAGCAGTACTTC
TRBV5-1,NA,many,TRBJ1-4,CASSLVAVQDPYNEKLFF,TGCGCCAGCAGCTTGGTGGCCGTACAGGACCCCTATAATGAAAAACTGTTTTTT
TRBV3-1,NA,many,TRBJ2-7,CASSNLYEQYF,TGTGCCAGCAGCAATCTCTACGAGCAGTACTTC
TRBV27,TRBD1,many,TRBJ2-1,CASSSIGQGYNEQFF,TGTGCCAGCAGTTCTATTGGACAGGGGTACAATGAGCAGTTCTTC
TRBV27,NA,NA,TRBJ2-2,CASSLWGYGTGELFF,TGTGCCAGCAGTTTGTGGGGGTATGGCACCGGGGAGCTGTTTTTT
TRBV3-1,TRBD1,NA,TRBJ2-3,CASSQGLQGAIGDTQYF,TGTGCCAGCAGCCAAGGACTCCAGGGGGCAATAGGGGATACGCAGTATTTT
TRBV4-3,NA,many,TRBJ2-5,CASSQELGVETQYF,TGCGCCAGCAGCCAAGAACTGGGGGTTGAGACCCAGTACTTC
TRBV28,NA,many,TRBJ2-7,CASSPPRDLGEQYF,TGTGCCAGCAGCCCCCCCAGGGATCTGGGCGAGCAGTACTTC
TRBV18,TRBD1,many,TRBJ1-4,CASSKTGGNEKLFF,TGTGCCAGCTCAAAGACAGGGGGAAATGAAAAACTGTTTTTT
TRBV19,TRBD2,NA,TRBJ2-2,CASSVSGMNIGELSF,TGTGCCAGTAGCGTTAGCGGGATGAACATCGGGGAGCTGTCTTTT
TRBV19,NA,NA,TRBJ1-3,CASSRGDSGNTIYF,TGTGCCAGTAGTCGCGGTGACTCTGGAAACACCATATATTTT
TRBV12-5,NA,many,TRBJ1-1,CASGLVKQRNTEAFF,TGTGCTAGTGGTTTGGTAAAACAGAGGAACACTGAAGCTTTCTTT
TRBV27,TRBD1,many,TRBJ1-4,CASRPGQVDEKLFF,TGTGCCAGCAGGCCGGGACAGGTGGATGAAAAACTGTTTTTT
TRBV28,TRBD1,NA,TRBJ2-7,CASRLTGQGTSEQYF,TGTGCCAGCAGACTCACGGGACAGGGGACGAGCGAGCAGTACTTC
TRBV2,NA,NA,TRBJ1-5,CASSDWGSDQPQHF,TGTGCCAGCAGTGATTGGGGGTCGGATCAGCCCCAGCATTTT
TRBV7-8,NA,few,TRBJ1-2,CASSERRANYGYTF,TGTGCCAGCAGCGAGAGACGGGCAAACTATGGCTACACCTTC
TRBV19,NA,NA,TRBJ1-1,CASSLGGTTEAFF,TGTGCCAGTAGTCTGGGGGGGACCACTGAAGCTTTCTTT
TRBV7-2,TRBD1,many,TRBJ2-7,CASSPWGTGVYEQYF,TGTGCCAGCAGCCCCTGGGGGACAGGGGTCTACGAGCAGTACTTC
TRBV20-1,TRBD2,few,TRBJ2-3,CSASHWLSSGSPDTQYF,TGCAGTGCTAGTCATTGGCTGTCTAGCGGGAGTCCGGATACGCAGTATTTT